These 30 T cell receptor beta chains originate from one sample sequenced in a study of blood T cell repertoires in COVID-19 (dated by TCRdb to the early 2020s). Receptors were amplified or captured by the immunoSEQ multiplex PCR assay. As stored in TCRdb, this immuneACCESS dataset retains in-frame rearrangements with V and J assigned. A fraction of the clones does not appear; measured against another copy, unresolved V genes explain less than half of the discrepancy, and the remainder lacks a known reason. A total of 200,000 to 250,000 clones appear in this sample, about 79% of them only once. 1.3% of the sample rests with the top ten. Input material: PBMCs or T cells enriched from blood (not recorded which). These receptors were collected from a middle-aged woman with acute COVID-19.

The chain uses TRBV28 and TRBJ2-7; 13 bases align to TRBD2. Germline V gene sequence: CDR1 MDHEN, CDR2 SYDVKM. CDR3 length: 16 amino acids. V was clipped by 6 bases and J by 3 bases; unmatched bases: 8. This CDR3 is CASRTGTSGDRYEQYF. CDR3 DNA: TGTGCCAGCAGGACCGGGACTAGCGGGGACCGCTACGAGCAGTACTTC. Full variable domain (outside the CDR3, taken from reference TRBV28 and TRBJ2-7): DVKVTQSSRYLVKRTGEKVFLECVQDMDHENMFWYRQDPGLGLRLIYFSYDVKMKEKGDIPEGYSVSREKKERFSLILESASTNQTSMYLCASRTGTSGDRYEQYFGPGTRLTVT.

A few counts support this clone. J is TRBJ1-2 and V is TRBV30; 10 nucleotides line up with TRBD1. This CDR3 has 12 residues. CDR1 and CDR2 (germline): GTSNPN, SVGIG (reference sequence). With 6 bases clipped from V and 4 bases from J, the junction kept 2 bases outside the gene matches. CDR3 amino acids: CACRQGAYGYTF. The DNA for the CDR3 is TGTGCCTGTAGACAGGGGGCCTATGGCTACACCTTC.

The genes are TRBV29-1 and TRBJ1-2, with 9 bases that match TRBD1. V was clipped by 7 bases and J by 4 bases; unmatched bases: 10. The CDR3 is 14 amino acids. Germline loops: CDR1 SQVTM, CDR2 ANQGSEA. The CDR3 sequence: CSGSTGGSSYGYTF. The CDR3 DNA follows: TGCAGCGGATCAACAGGGGGCTCCAGCTATGGCTACACCTTC.

The chain has TRBV7-9 and TRBJ1-1, with 7 positions matching TRBD1. CDR1 SEHNR and CDR2 FQNEAQ come from the germline V gene (reference sequence). The CDR3 covers 15 residues. J lost 0 bases, V lost 1 base, and 2 bases had no gene match. The CDR3 DNA is TGTGCCAGCAGCTTAGGGACAGGAATGAACACTGAAGCTTTCTTT. This encodes CASSLGTGMNTEAFF.

This clone was observed a few times. V and J are TRBV20-1 and TRBJ2-1, with D possibly being TRBD2 (5 bases). V lost 7 bases and J lost 6, with 10 bases in between. CDR3 length equals 11 residues. Germline CDR1 and CDR2: DFQATT and SNEGSKA (reference sequence). In DNA, the CDR3 is TGCAGTGGTACTAGTTTCAATGAGCAGTTCTTC. It encodes CSGTSFNEQFF.

The rearrangement links TRBV7-9 to TRBJ2-1; D call uncertain. V was cut by 6 bases and J by 10 bases, with 16 bases left in between. Germline-derived CDR1 and CDR2 are SEHNR and FQNEAQ (reference sequence). The CDR3 has 13 amino acids. CDR3 protein: CASSSPQKWEQFF. In nucleotides, the CDR3 is TGTGCCAGCAGTTCCCCCCAGAAGTGGGAGCAGTTCTTC. Using reference TRBV7-9 and TRBJ2-1 for the parts outside the CDR3, the full variable domain is DTGVSQNPRHKITKRGQNVTFRCDPISEHNRLYWYRQTLGQGPEFLTYFQNEAQLEKSRLLSDRFSAERPKGSFSTLEIQRTEQGDSAMYLCASSSPQKWEQFFGPGTRLTVL.

The J gene is TRBJ2-3, the V gene TRBV7-9, with 12 bases aligning to TRBD2. This CDR3 has 16 residues. Germline loops: CDR1 SEHNR, CDR2 FQNEAQ (reference sequence). V lost 5 bases to trimming and J lost 7 bases; unmatched junction nucleotides: 10. CDR3 sequence: CASSAPLAGGRHTQYF. CDR3 DNA sequence: TGTGCCAGCAGCGCTCCACTAGCGGGGGGCCGGCATACGCAGTATTTT.

The chain combines TRBV3-1 (or the pseudogene TRBV3-2) with TRBJ1-2; 10 bases match TRBD1. The CDR3 spans 15 residues. Germline V gene data show CDR1 as LGHDT and CDR2 as YNNKEL (reference sequence). V was clipped by 4 bases and J by 6 bases; unmatched bases: 8. This chain's CDR3 is CASSPSDRGSDGYTF. The CDR3 DNA follows: TGTGCCAGCAGCCCCTCGGACAGGGGGTCGGATGGCTACACCTTC.

The chain couples TRBV6-4 to TRBJ1-6; 8 bases are shared with TRBD1. CDR3 length equals 14 residues. Germline V gives CDR1 MRHNA, CDR2 SNTAGT. V dropped 4 bases and J dropped 6; count of bases not matched to a gene: 2. The CDR3 loop is CASSAGQGNSPLHF. The CDR3 DNA is TGTGCCAGCAGTGCCGGACAGGGTAATTCACCCCTCCACTTT.

This clone was observed once. The rearrangement links TRBV7-3 to TRBJ2-6, with D unclear. The CDR3 has 17 residues. V was trimmed by 4 bases and J by 0 bases, leaving 13 bases between them. Germline CDR1 is SGHTA and CDR2 is FQGTGA. In DNA, the CDR3 is TGTGCCAGCAGCTCTAGTGGCCTCCTCTCTGGGGCCAACGTCCTGACTTTC. Its translation: CASSSSGLLSGANVLTF.

This chain uses TRBV5-4 with TRBJ2-5; tentative D call: TRBD2 (5 bases). Trimming pared 4 bases from V and 0 bases from J, leaving 10 bases between. The CDR3 consists of 14 residues. From germline, CDR1 is SGHNT and CDR2 YYREEE (reference sequence). The CDR3 loop reads CASSATDYQETQYF. In DNA, the CDR3 is TGTGCCAGCAGCGCGACGGACTACCAAGAGACCCAGTACTTC.

This rearrangement joins TRBV7-6 to TRBJ2-3, with D unclear. CDR1 and CDR2 (germline): SGHVS, FNYEAQ. Between the trimmed V and J ends, which lost 5 bases and 5 bases, there was a span of 11 bases. CDR3 length: 13 residues. CDR3 region: CASSPLDRDTQYF. The DNA of the CDR3 is TGTGCCAGCAGCCCCCTAGATCGAGATACGCAGTATTTT.

This clone was detected only once. The chain uses TRBV19 and TRBJ2-7; a weak D match, TRBD2 (6 bases). From germline, CDR1 is LNHDA and CDR2 SQIVND (reference sequence). The CDR3 extends over 13 amino acids. The V gene lost 5 bases and the J gene lost 7 bases, with 15 bases spanning the gap. In DNA form, the CDR3 reads TGTGCCAGTAGTGCGGAAGGGGCGGGGGAGCAGTACTTC. Amino acids: CASSAEGAGEQYF.

V gene TRBV9 combines with J gene TRBJ2-1; D gene unclear. Per germline, CDR1 SGDLS and CDR2 YYNGEE. CDR3 size: 13 residues. The V end was cut by 5 bases, the J end by 6 bases, with 12 bases between. Here the CDR3 reads CASSLLRANEQFF. For the CDR3, the DNA is TGTGCCAGCAGTCTCCTTAGAGCCAATGAGCAGTTCTTC.

The rearrangement joins TRBV5-1 to TRBJ2-3, with TRBD2 matching 12 bases. The V gene end was trimmed by 3 bases and the J gene end by 3 bases; junction bases not matched to a gene: 8. Germline V gene sequence: CDR1 SGHRS, CDR2 YFSETQ. CDR3 length: 17 residues. The CDR3 reads CASSSRTSGVPTDTQYF. For the CDR3, the DNA is TGCGCCAGCAGCTCCAGGACTAGCGGGGTACCGACAGATACGCAGTATTTT.

The chain combines TRBV4-2 with TRBJ2-7; 8 positions match TRBD2. J was trimmed by 0 bases and V by 0 bases; bases with no gene match: 10. Germline assignment: CDR1 LGHNA and CDR2 YNFKEQ. The CDR3 totals 18 residues. CDR3 protein: CASSQEFSGTRLSYEQYF. The DNA of the CDR3 is TGTGCCAGCAGCCAAGAATTCTCCGGGACTAGACTCTCCTACGAGCAGTACTTC.

The V gene is TRBV27, the J gene TRBJ1-1, with D uncertain. The CDR3 has 14 residues. The germline V and J ends were trimmed by 3 bases and 1 base, with 9 bases remaining between them. CDR1 and CDR2 (germline): MNHEY, SMNVEV (reference sequence). CDR3 sequence (DNA): TGTGCCAGCAGTTTTGTCGGTAGGAACACTGAAGCTTTCTTT. Translating gives CASSFVGRNTEAFF.

The chain couples TRBV27 to TRBJ2-1; D possibly corresponds to TRBD1 (6 bases). Trimming cost V 3 bases and J 1 base, with 13 bases left between them. The CDR3 covers 16 residues. Looked up from germline, CDR1 is MNHEY and CDR2 is SMNVEV (reference sequence). The CDR3 loop is CASSLSTGFSYNEQFF. In DNA, the CDR3 is TGTGCCAGCAGTTTGTCGACAGGATTTTCCTACAATGAGCAGTTCTTC.

The chain combines TRBV14 with TRBJ2-1; TRBD2 matches at 8 bases. Germline V gives CDR1 SGHDN, CDR2 FVKESK. There are 16 residues in the CDR3. Trimming removed 3 bases from V and 2 bases from J; junction bases left unmatched: 6. The CDR3 region is CASSHKRGGTYNEQFF. DNA of the CDR3: TGTGCCAGCAGCCATAAACGGGGGGGCACCTACAATGAGCAGTTCTTC.

V and J are TRBV6-5 and TRBJ1-5; no clear D gene. Trimming stripped 8 bases from V and 4 bases from J, with 12 bases between. This CDR3 contains 13 residues. CDR1 MNHEY and CDR2 SVGAGI come from the germline V gene. The CDR3 nucleotides are TGTGCCAGCGCGGGAACAAGAAATCAGCCCCAGCATTTT. Protein sequence: CASAGTRNQPQHF.

The chain combines TRBV5-1 with TRBJ2-7; TRBD1 agrees at 10 bases. J was trimmed by 3 bases and V by 0 bases; bases with no gene match: 6. This CDR3 contains 16 residues. Germline CDR1 and CDR2: SGHRS and YFSETQ. CDR3 loop: CASSLGGTGVGYEQYF. CDR3 sequence (DNA): TGCGCCAGCAGCTTGGGCGGGACAGGGGTAGGCTACGAGCAGTACTTC.

A single count supports this clone. This chain connects TRBV2 to TRBJ1-2; possible D gene TRBD1, 6 bases. Trimming took off 4 bases at V and 8 bases at J, with 8 bases between the two ends. Germline V gene lookup returns CDR1 SNHLY and CDR2 FYNNEI. The CDR3 is 11 amino acids. The CDR3 sequence is CASSGQEGYTF. In nucleotides, the CDR3 is TGTGCCAGCAGTGGACAGGAGGGCTACACCTTC.

CDR3 protein: CASSVPGWGSGELFF. CDR3 nucleotide sequence: TGTGCCAGCAGCGTTCCGGGTTGGGGCTCCGGGGAGCTGTTTTTT. The J gene is TRBJ2-2, the V gene TRBV3-1 (or the pseudogene TRBV3-2); D may be TRBD1 (5 bases). Looked up from germline, CDR1 is LGHDT and CDR2 is YNNKEL (reference sequence). The V end lost 5 bases, the J end lost 6 bases, and 16 bases lay between the germline ends. The CDR3 has 15 residues.

The chain employs TRBV5-1 and TRBJ2-1; 9 bases match TRBD2. The CDR3 is made up of 15 amino acids. The J segment lost 5 bases and the V segment lost 0 bases, leaving 3 bases of the junction unmatched. Per the germline V gene, CDR1 is SGHRS and CDR2 is YFSETQ. The CDR3 coding sequence is TGCGCCAGCAGCTTGGTAGCGGGAGCCCACAATGAGCAGTTCTTC. Translating gives CASSLVAGAHNEQFF. The whole variable domain, filled in from reference TRBV5-1 and TRBJ2-1, reads KAGVTQTPRYLIKTRGQQVTLSCSPISGHRSVSWYQQTPGQGLQFLFEYFSETQRNKGNFPGRFSGRQFSNSRSEMNVSTLELGDSALYLCASSLVAGAHNEQFFGPGTRLTVL.

This clone was observed a few times. The chain has TRBV2 and TRBJ1-5; possibly TRBD1 for D (5 bases). The ends were cut back, 6 bases at V and 7 bases at J, with 19 bases in the middle. From germline, CDR1 is SNHLY and CDR2 FYNNEI. The CDR3 is 15 residues long. CDR3 nucleotides: TGTGCCAGCAGGGGAGGCGGGGGGATGGTCCAGCCCCAGCATTTT. This gives the protein CASRGGGGMVQPQHF.

The chain joins TRBV7-9 to TRBJ1-4; D is ambiguous. CDR3 size: 11 residues. Germline values: CDR1 SEHNR, CDR2 FQNEAQ (reference sequence). The V and J ends lost 6 bases and 9 bases respectively, with 8 bases between them. CDR3 DNA: TGTGCCAGCAGTTTGGCCCAAAAACTGTTTTTT. Its protein product is CASSLAQKLFF.

J is TRBJ1-4 and V is TRBV7-9; 10 positions agree with TRBD1. Germline loops: CDR1 SEHNR, CDR2 FQNEAQ (reference sequence). The CDR3 has 15 residues. J gave up 7 bases and V 3 bases, and 5 bases lay outside the gene matches. The DNA of the CDR3 is TGTGCCAGCAGCTTCGGGACAGGGGACGGTGAAAAACTGTTTTTT. Translated, it gives CASSFGTGDGEKLFF.

This clone has a single count. J is TRBJ2-3 and V is TRBV7-2, with D hard to call. Per germline, CDR1 SGHTA and CDR2 FQGNSA. CDR3 length: 11 residues. With 8 bases removed from V and 10 bases from J, the gap between germline ends came to 13 bases. The DNA for the CDR3 is TGTGCCAGCCGGTCTTACGTGGCGCAGTATTTT. Protein sequence: CASRSYVAQYF.

The chain joins TRBV9 to TRBJ2-7; 12 bases match TRBD2. Per the germline V gene, CDR1 is SGDLS and CDR2 is YYNGEE. The CDR3 runs 16 residues. After removal of 3 bases from V and 0 bases from J, the junction contained 4 bases not matched to a gene. CDR3 coding DNA: TGTGCCAGCAGCGCAGGACTAGCGGGGAGCTCCTACGAGCAGTACTTC. Translation: CASSAGLAGSSYEQYF.

The V and J genes are TRBV5-6 and TRBJ2-3; a possible D gene is TRBD2 (5 bases). Germline V lookup: CDR1 SGHDT, CDR2 YYEEEE. Between the trimmed V and J ends, which lost 3 bases and 2 bases, there was a span of 13 bases. The CDR3 has 15 amino acids. The chain's CDR3 is CASSSRGWYTDTQYF. CDR3 nucleotides: TGTGCCAGCAGCTCCCGAGGGTGGTACACAGATACGCAGTATTTT. Combining the CDR3 with reference TRBV5-6 and TRBJ2-3 gives the whole variable domain DAGVTQSPTHLIKTRGQQVTLRCSPKSGHDTVSWYQQALGQGPQFIFQYYEEEERQRGNFPDRFSGHQFPNYSSELNVNALLLGDSALYLCASSSRGWYTDTQYFGPGTRLTVL.